Shown below are 26 T cell receptor beta chains from a single sample sequenced in a study of beta chain features in type 1 diabetes. Expressed TCRB transcripts were sequenced after all isolated RNA was converted to cDNA. TCRdb's copy holds only in-frame clones and misses some; the assay was immunoSEQ multiplex PCR. The sample consists of some 19,000 clones, about 50% of them appearing once. The sequenced material came from stem cell memory CD4+ T cells from blood. The receptors shown here come from a man in his late teens or twenties in good health.

The chain uses TRBV7-2 and TRBJ2-5, with D tentatively TRBD2 (6 bases). The J call may be faulty, since TRBJ2-7 better matches the DNA end. CDR3 length equals 16 residues. The germline CDR1 and CDR2 sequences are SGHTA and FQGNSA. The DNA of the CDR3 is TGTGCCAGCAGCTTAGGAGCTGGGGGAGGCTCCTACGAGCAGTACTTC. It specifies CASSLGAGGGSYEQYF.

V usage is TRBV4-3 and J usage is TRBJ2-3, with 11 nucleotides matching TRBD2. Trimming took 0 bases from V and 3 from J; bases not matched to a gene: 8. Germline assignment: CDR1 LGHNA and CDR2 YSLEER. The CDR3 is 18 residues long. The CDR3 loop reads CASSQDMGLAVITDTQYF. In DNA form, the CDR3 reads TGCGCCAGCAGCCAAGATATGGGACTAGCGGTTATAACAGATACGCAGTATTTT.

This clone has a handful of counts. The CDR3, as DNA: TGTGCCAGCAGTTATCGGACAGGGGGCTACAATGAGCAGTTCTTC. Residues: CASSYRTGGYNEQFF. The V and J genes are TRBV5-4 and TRBJ2-1; 10 positions match TRBD1. This CDR3 spans 15 amino acids. From germline, CDR1 is SGHNT and CDR2 YYREEE (reference sequence). V was clipped by 5 bases and J by 3 bases; unmatched bases: 5.

The rearrangement uses TRBV7-2 and TRBJ2-5; D is possibly TRBD1 (6 bases). The germline V gene encodes CDR1 SGHTA and CDR2 FQGNSA. V lost 1 base, J lost 2 bases, and 14 bases lay in between. The CDR3 length is 16 residues. This chain's CDR3 is CASSLGYLQGQETQYF. The DNA for the CDR3 is TGTGCCAGCAGCTTAGGGTATCTCCAGGGGCAAGAGACCCAGTACTTC.

The J gene is TRBJ1-1, the V gene TRBV5-6, with 10 bases lining up with TRBD1. Germline lookup yields CDR1 SGHDT and CDR2 YYEEEE. The CDR3 has 14 residues. V lost 3 bases, J lost 5 bases, and 4 bases stayed unmatched. The CDR3 coding sequence is TGTGCCAGCAGCTCGGACAGGGGGAGGACTGAAGCTTTCTTT. Its translation: CASSSDRGRTEAFF.

This rearrangement joins TRBV19 to TRBJ1-1, with TRBD1 matching 7 bases. Germline CDR1 and CDR2: LNHDA and SQIVND (reference sequence). The V gene end was trimmed by 6 bases and the J gene end by 1 base; junction bases not matched to a gene: 5. This CDR3 comprises 14 residues. CDR3 loop: CASRPRGRNTEAFF. CDR3 DNA: TGTGCCAGTAGGCCCAGGGGGAGGAACACTGAAGCTTTCTTT. Looking up the rest from reference TRBV19 and TRBJ1-1 gives the full variable domain: DGGITQSPKYLFRKEGQNVTLSCEQNLNHDAMYWYRQDPGQGLRLIYYSQIVNDFQKGDIAEGYSVSREKKESFPLTVTSAQKNPTAFYLCASRPRGRNTEAFFGQGTRLTVV.

The genes are TRBV7-2 and TRBJ1-3; tentatively, D is TRBD1 (6 bases). CDR3 length: 15 residues. The V gene's germline CDR1 is SGHTA and CDR2 FQGNSA. V dropped 5 bases and J dropped 4 bases, with 15 bases sitting between them. CDR3 region: CASSITAGTGNTIYF. Written as DNA, the CDR3 is TGTGCCAGCAGCATAACGGCTGGGACAGGAAACACCATATATTTT.

The CDR3 spells CASSTNRADEKLFF. DNA of the CDR3: TGCGCCAGCAGCACAAACAGGGCGGATGAAAAACTGTTTTTT. The chain recombines TRBV5-1 with TRBJ1-4; maybe TRBD1 (6 bases). Per germline, CDR1 SGHRS and CDR2 YFSETQ. The CDR3 has 14 amino acids. Trimming pared 4 bases from V and 6 bases from J, leaving 13 bases between.

This clone has just a few counts. The chain combines TRBV5-1 with TRBJ1-2; D is unclear. Germline values: CDR1 SGHRS, CDR2 YFSETQ. This CDR3 is 14 amino acids long. The germline V and J ends were trimmed by 4 bases and 8 bases, with 18 bases remaining between them. The CDR3 coding sequence is TGCGCCAGCAGCCCATCGTCCGGTTCAGGAGGCTACACCTTC. This encodes CASSPSSGSGGYTF.

V is TRBV7-9 and J is TRBJ1-2; 8 bases are a match to TRBD1. Germline values: CDR1 SEHNR, CDR2 FQNEAQ (reference sequence). The CDR3 has 15 amino acids. After removal of 8 bases from V and 1 base from J, the junction contained 9 bases not matched to a gene. CDR3: CASVDADRVNYGYTF. CDR3 sequence (DNA): TGTGCCAGCGTGGATGCGGACAGGGTTAACTATGGCTACACCTTC.

The rearrangement joins TRBV28 to TRBJ2-7; 8 nucleotides agree with TRBD2. Germline CDR1 reads MDHEN; CDR2 reads SYDVKM. The CDR3 covers 16 residues. Losses at the gene ends were 5 bases for V and 2 bases for J; bases not matched to a gene: 11. The CDR3 region has the DNA TGTGCCAGCAGTCCCCAACCCAGCGGGAGACCCTACGAGCAGTACTTC. Translated: CASSPQPSGRPYEQYF.

The V gene is TRBV28, the J gene TRBJ2-7; the D is unclear. V gave up 2 bases and J gave up 5 bases, with 10 bases separating them. Germline assignment: CDR1 MDHEN and CDR2 SYDVKM. The CDR3 sequence is 13 residues long. CDR3 protein: CASSLISINEQYF. CDR3 nucleotide sequence: TGTGCCAGCAGTTTAATAAGCATCAACGAGCAGTACTTC.

This clone was seen only a few times. The chain carries TRBV19 and TRBJ1-1, with 12 bases matching TRBD1. Trimming at V came to 7 bases and at J to 4 bases, leaving 10 bases not matched to a gene. Germline values: CDR1 LNHDA, CDR2 SQIVND (reference sequence). The CDR3 length is 16 residues. The CDR3 spells CASTVPGQGAGTEAFF. In DNA form, the CDR3 reads TGTGCCAGTACCGTCCCGGGACAGGGGGCGGGCACTGAAGCTTTCTTT.

This clone was observed once. The chain has TRBV11-1 and TRBJ2-1, with TRBD2 identical over 8 bases. The CDR3 covers 14 residues. V shed 3 bases and J 7 bases; nucleotides not matched to a gene: 5. Looked up from germline, CDR1 is SGHAT and CDR2 is FQDESV (reference sequence). The CDR3 DNA sequence: TGTGCCAGCAGCTTCTATGGGACTAGAAATGAGCAGTTCTTC. Translating it yields CASSFYGTRNEQFF.

The chain combines TRBV14 with TRBJ2-1; D might be TRBD1 (6 bases). V dropped 4 bases and J dropped 8 bases, with 18 bases sitting between them. The CDR3 sequence is 15 residues long. Germline lookup yields CDR1 SGHDN and CDR2 FVKESK. CDR3 amino acids: CASSRRGRPMDEQFF. The CDR3 DNA is TGTGCCAGCAGCCGCAGGGGCCGCCCTATGGATGAGCAGTTCTTC.

V gene TRBV19 combines with J gene TRBJ1-5; D might be TRBD1 (5 bases). The CDR3 is made up of 15 amino acids. The germline V gene encodes CDR1 LNHDA and CDR2 SQIVND (reference sequence). Between the trimmed V and J ends, which lost 5 bases and 3 bases, there was a span of 14 bases. This CDR3 reads CASSGAGSFNQPQHF. CDR3 nucleotide sequence: TGTGCCAGTAGTGGGGCGGGGAGCTTCAATCAGCCCCAGCATTTT.

The chain combines TRBV7-7 with TRBJ2-1, with 16 bases fitting TRBD2. The CDR3 runs 15 residues. Germline values: CDR1 SSHAT, CDR2 FNYEAQ (reference sequence). The CDR3 DNA reads as TGTGCTAGCGGACCGGGACTAGCGGGAGGGGGTGAGCAGTTCTTC. Translating it yields CASGPGLAGGGEQFF.

Of note for this clone: At one of its ends the junction is not consistent with the germline gene, which may arise from a read error. The CDR3 is CAWSVASDPTNTQYF. The CDR3 DNA reads TGTGCCTGGAGTGTGGCTAGCGACCCCACAAATACGCAGTATTTT. The chain has TRBV30 and TRBJ2-3; D possibly corresponds to TRBD2 (6 bases). CDR3 length: 15 residues. Germline V gene data show CDR1 as GTSNPN and CDR2 as SVGIG (reference sequence).

This chain uses TRBV30 with TRBJ2-1, with unresolved D. Germline CDR1 is GTSNPN and CDR2 is SVGIG (reference sequence). This CDR3 region has 15 residues. Trimming cost V 2 bases and J 0 bases, with 11 bases left between them. CDR3 bases: TGTGCCTGGAGTAACTTCGGTAGCTCCTACAATGAGCAGTTCTTC. Translation gives CAWSNFGSSYNEQFF.

J is TRBJ2-5 and V is TRBV5-8; TRBD1 might be the D (6 bases). The CDR3 extends over 16 amino acids. Germline V gene data show CDR1 as SGHTS and CDR2 as YDEGEE. V was pared by 0 bases and J by 2 bases, with 14 bases between. DNA for the CDR3: TGTGCCAGCAGCTTGGAGGGCAGGGGTATTCAAGAGACCCAGTACTTC. Amino acids: CASSLEGRGIQETQYF. The full variable domain, with the rest looked up from reference TRBV5-8 and TRBJ2-5, is EAGVTQSPTHLIKTRGQQATLRCSPISGHTSVYWYQQALGLGLQFLLWYDEGEERNRGNFPPRFSGRQFPNYSSELNVNALELEDSALYLCASSLEGRGIQETQYFGPGTRLLVL.

This clone was counted between two and nine times. This sequence joins TRBV10-3 and TRBJ2-1, with D uncertain. Germline loops: CDR1 ENHRY, CDR2 SYGVKD. The CDR3 totals 15 residues. V shed 0 bases and J shed 2 bases, with 8 bases lying between them. CDR3 sequence reads: CAISESRNPYNEQFF. The CDR3, as DNA: TGTGCCATCAGTGAGTCTAGAAATCCCTACAATGAGCAGTTCTTC.

The chain carries TRBV6-4 and TRBJ2-1; 9 bases align to TRBD1. Germline V gene lookup returns CDR1 MRHNA and CDR2 SNTAGT. Trimming cost V 6 bases and J 6 bases; bases outside gene matches: 9. The CDR3 has 15 amino acids. The CDR3 region is CASSQPGQGINEQFF. The DNA of the CDR3 is TGTGCCAGCAGCCAACCGGGACAGGGTATCAATGAGCAGTTCTTC.

This chain connects TRBV7-9 to TRBJ2-7, with TRBD1 matching over 9 bases. The length of the CDR3 is 14 residues. Germline CDR1 is SEHNR and CDR2 is FQNEAQ (reference sequence). J lost 3 bases, V lost 1 base, and 1 base had no gene match. CDR3 coding DNA: TGTGCCAGCAGCTTAGAGACAGGGGGCTACGAGCAGTACTTC. It specifies CASSLETGGYEQYF. Based on the CDR3 plus reference TRBV7-9 and TRBJ2-7, the full variable domain is DTGVSQNPRHKITKRGQNVTFRCDPISEHNRLYWYRQTLGQGPEFLTYFQNEAQLEKSRLLSDRFSAERPKGSFSTLEIQRTEQGDSAMYLCASSLETGGYEQYFGPGTRLTVT.

The genes are TRBV19 and TRBJ2-1; D is undetermined. V shed 3 bases and J shed 7 bases, with 16 bases lying between them. The CDR3 has 15 amino acids. Germline V gene sequence: CDR1 LNHDA, CDR2 SQIVND (reference sequence). The CDR3 nucleotides are TGTGCCAGTAGTATCCCTCGCCGAATGAGGAATGAGCAGTTCTTC. Encoded protein: CASSIPRRMRNEQFF.

By sample fraction, this clone is medium-sized. The rearrangement links TRBV30 to TRBJ1-5; D possibly corresponds to TRBD1 (5 bases). This CDR3 is 13 amino acids long. V lost 3 bases and J lost 7, with 13 bases in between. Germline-derived CDR1 and CDR2 are GTSNPN and SVGIG (reference sequence). This CDR3 is CAWRSGLGQPQHF. The CDR3 DNA is TGTGCCTGGAGGTCGGGACTTGGACAGCCCCAGCATTTT.

This clone has a handful of counts. This chain connects TRBV18 to TRBJ2-1; D might be TRBD2 (5 bases). CDR1 KGHSH and CDR2 LQKENI come from the germline V gene. V was pared by 0 bases and J by 6 bases, with 9 bases between. There are 14 residues in the CDR3. The CDR3 bases are TGTGCCAGCTCACCACCGTCGACTATCAATGAGCAGTTCTTC. Encoded protein: CASSPPSTINEQFF.